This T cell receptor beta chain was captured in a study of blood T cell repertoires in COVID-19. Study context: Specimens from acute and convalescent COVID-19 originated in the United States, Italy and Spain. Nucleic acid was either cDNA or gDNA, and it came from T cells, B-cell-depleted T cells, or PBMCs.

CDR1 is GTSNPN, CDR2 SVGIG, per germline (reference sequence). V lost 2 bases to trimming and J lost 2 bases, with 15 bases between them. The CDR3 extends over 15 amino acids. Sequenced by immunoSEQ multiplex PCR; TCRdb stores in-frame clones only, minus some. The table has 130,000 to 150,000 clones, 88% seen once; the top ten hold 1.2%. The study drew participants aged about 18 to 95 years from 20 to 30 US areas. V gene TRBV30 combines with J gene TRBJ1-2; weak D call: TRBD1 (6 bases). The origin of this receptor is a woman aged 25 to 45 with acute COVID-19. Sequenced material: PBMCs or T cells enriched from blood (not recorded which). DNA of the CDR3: TGTGCCTGGAGTCCGGGCGGGGGCTTCAACTATGGCTACACCTTC. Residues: CAWSPGGGFNYGYTF.